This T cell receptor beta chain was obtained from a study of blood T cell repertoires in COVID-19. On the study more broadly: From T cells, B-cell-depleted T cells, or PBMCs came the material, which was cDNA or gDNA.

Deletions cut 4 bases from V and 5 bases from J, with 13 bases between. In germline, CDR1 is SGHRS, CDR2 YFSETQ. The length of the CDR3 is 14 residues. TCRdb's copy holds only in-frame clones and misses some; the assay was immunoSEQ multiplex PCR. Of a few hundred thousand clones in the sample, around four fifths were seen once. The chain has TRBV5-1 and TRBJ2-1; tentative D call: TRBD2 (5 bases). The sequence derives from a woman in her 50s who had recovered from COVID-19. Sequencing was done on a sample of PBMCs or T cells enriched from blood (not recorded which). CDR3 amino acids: CASSHRPGNNEQFF. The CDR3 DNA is TGCGCCAGCAGCCATAGGCCCGGGAACAATGAGCAGTTCTTC.